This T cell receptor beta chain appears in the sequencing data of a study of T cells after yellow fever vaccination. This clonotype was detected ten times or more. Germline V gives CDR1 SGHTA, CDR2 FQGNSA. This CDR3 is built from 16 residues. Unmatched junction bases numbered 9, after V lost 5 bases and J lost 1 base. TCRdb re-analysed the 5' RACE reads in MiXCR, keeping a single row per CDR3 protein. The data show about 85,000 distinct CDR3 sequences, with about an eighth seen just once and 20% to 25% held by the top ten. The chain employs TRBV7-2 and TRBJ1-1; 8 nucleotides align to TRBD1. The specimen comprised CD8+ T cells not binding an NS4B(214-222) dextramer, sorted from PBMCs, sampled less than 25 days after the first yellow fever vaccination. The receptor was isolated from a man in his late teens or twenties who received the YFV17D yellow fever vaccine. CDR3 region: CASSVPRGLGNTEAFF. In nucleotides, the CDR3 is TGTGCCAGCAGCGTACCCAGGGGGCTGGGGAACACTGAAGCTTTCTTT. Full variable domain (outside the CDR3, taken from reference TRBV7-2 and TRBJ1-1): GAGVSQSPSNKVTEKGKDVELRCDPISGHTALYWYRQSLGQGLEFLIYFQGNSAPDKSGLPSDRFSAERTGGSVSTLTIQRTQQEDSAVYLCASSVPRGLGNTEAFFGQGTRLTVV.